This TCR beta chain came from a study of beta chain features in type 1 diabetes (dated by TCRdb to 2016 to 2019). With respect to the entire study: Mean age, gender distribution, total cell number and subset yield were not different between patients and healthy donors. A total of about 99,000,000 sorted cells were examined across all samples, and RNA yield correlated strongly with the number of cells per subset. In the study, TCRB repertoires of sorted circulating CD4+ T cell subsets from recently diagnosed type 1 diabetes patients were compared with those of matched healthy donors. Regulatory and stem cell-like memory subsets were isolated from only 8 patients and 8 healthy donors, whereas naive and central memory subsets came from all 30 or so donors.

This clone was counted a few times. Which antigen it targets is not known. Per-nucleotide qualities are absent, and no much larger clonotype sits a single base away. The High Capacity cDNA Reverse Transcription Kit was used to reverse transcribe all of the isolated RNA, meaning that expressed TCRB transcripts were what got sequenced. Naive, central memory and regulatory T cell samples underwent deep immunoSEQ sequencing, averaging about 3.57 million total reads per sample. After sorted cells were lysed in RLT buffer, RNA was extracted with DNase-treated RNeasy Micro or Mini kits, with the choice depending on cell number. To prevent cross-contamination, each cell subset was processed individually, whereas patient and healthy donor samples were processed jointly. The immunoSEQ multiplex PCR was used to amplify TCRB sequences from cDNA, yielding 87-bp fragments that span the CDR3 region. Sequencing of the amplicons was done on the Illumina HiSeq platform. As for the original processing: PCR bias was computationally corrected using synthetic template baselines, reads within Hamming distance 2 were collapsed, and singletons that could not be merged were discarded. By aligning reads against IMGT, V, D and J genes, CDR3 length, and insertions or deletions at six rearrangement sites were assigned. Within each subset, clonotype counts were normalized to sorted cell number, after which true diversity and Gini coefficients were computed with the tcR R package. The overlap coefficient, calculated on TCRB nucleotide sequences, was used to measure repertoire sharing. Not all clones reach the TCRdb copy of this immuneACCESS table, which keeps in-frame sequences only. Checked studies attribute under half of the gap to unresolved V genes and leave the rest unexplained. Clone size and V and J calls were adopted from that table, with D and trimming inferred from the DNA. This sample gives 150,000 to 170,000 clones in total; about 8.1% of them show up just once. The top ten hold approximately 0.65% of the sample.

Each donor gave one peripheral blood draw, averaging around 0.11 L, which was collected into heparinised tubes. Using a panel that included CD45RO, CCR7, CD25, CD127, CD95 and CD27, naive, central memory, regulatory and stem cell-like memory CD4+ T cells were sorted on a BD FACSAria II. Purity was above 95% for every sorted population. PBMCs were separated immediately by Lymphoprep density gradient centrifugation and were stained directly, without being cultured. Samples were stained and sorted in pairs, with one healthy donor and one patient per experiment, so that batch effects were minimized. Paper-wide results and their limitations: Shorter templates might be favored by PCR, yet because patient and control samples were amplified and corrected together, any such skew would affect both groups equally. Because cDNA was sequenced instead of genomic DNA, highly expressing activated cells could be over-represented, though the groups showed no difference in activation or CD3 levels. Fewer insertions and more nucleotide deletions at VDJ recombination sites were observed in patients with type 1 diabetes, implying thymic rearrangement abnormalities. Because the HLA sub-analyses included only small numbers of individuals, any influence of HLA type on TCRB rearrangement was left unresolved. A moderate but significant shortening of TCRB CDR3 length was observed in type 1 diabetes patients in all four CD4+ subsets. The naive, central memory and regulatory TCRB repertoires appeared to resemble one another more closely among patients than among healthy donors.

As encoded in the germline V gene, CDR1 is SGHDN while CDR2 is FVKESK. The CDR3 runs 15 amino acids, cysteine and phenylalanine included. The sequence is cut down to CDR3 DNA, 45 bases in frame from base 1. Trimming removed 3 bases from V and 7 bases from J; the gene matches leave 11 bases unexplained. The sequence was collected from a man aged 18 to 30 in good health. Sequenced sample: central memory CD4+ T cells from blood. This sequence uses TRBV14 and TRBJ1-2, and 7 junctional nucleotides match TRBD1. The sequence in DNA is TGTGCCAGCAGCCAGGTTGGGGAGGACAGGCGTGGCTACACCTTC. It encodes CASSQVGEDRRGYTF.